These 9 T cell receptor beta chains originate from one sample sequenced in a study of blood T cell repertoires in COVID-19. Method: immunoSEQ multiplex PCR; TCRdb's copy keeps in-frame clones and lacks some. The sample consists of 150,000 to 200,000 clones, just over 85% of them appearing once. The source material was peripheral blood. Receptors originate from a man aged 55 to 70 with acute or convalescent COVID-19.

The chain combines TRBV11-3 with TRBJ2-1; 15 positions agree with TRBD2. The ends lost 3 bases at V and 9 bases at J; junction bases unmatched: 0. The CDR3 length is 14 residues. Germline assignment: CDR1 SGHNT and CDR2 YENEEA. This CDR3 is CASSLGLAGGEQFF. CDR3 sequence (DNA): TGTGCCAGCAGCTTGGGACTAGCGGGAGGTGAGCAGTTCTTC. The full variable domain, its missing parts supplied by reference TRBV11-3 and TRBJ2-1, is EAGVVQSPRYKIIEKKQPVAFWCNPISGHNTLYWYLQNLGQGPELLIRYENEEAVDDSQLPKDRFSAERLKGVDSTLKIQPAELGDSAVYLCASSLGLAGGEQFFGPGTRLTVL.

CDR3 sequence reads: CASRPSAGRNYGYTF. In DNA form, the CDR3 reads TGTGCCAGCAGACCCAGTGCAGGGAGGAACTATGGCTACACCTTC. The chain uses TRBV6-5 and TRBJ1-2; D may be TRBD1 (5 bases). The CDR3 totals 15 residues. CDR1 is MNHEY and CDR2 is SVGAGI in the germline V gene. The germline V and J ends were trimmed by 6 bases and 2 bases, with 16 bases remaining between them.

The chain links TRBV28 to TRBJ1-2, with D tentatively TRBD1 (6 bases). Trimming took off 3 bases at V and 4 bases at J, with 9 bases between the two ends. Per germline, CDR1 MDHEN and CDR2 SYDVKM. The CDR3 loop spans 13 amino acids. In nucleotides, the CDR3 is TGTGCCAGCAGTTTCCCGGACAGCTATGGCTACACCTTC. Amino acids: CASSFPDSYGYTF.

The rearrangement uses TRBV7-3 and TRBJ2-1, with 12 bases aligning to TRBD2. This CDR3 is 16 amino acids long. Trimming removed 0 bases from V and 7 bases from J; junction bases left unmatched: 4. The germline CDR1 and CDR2 sequences are SGHTA and FQGTGA. The CDR3 DNA reads as TGTGCCAGCAGCTTAACCGTTACTAGCGGGAGGAATGAGCAGTTCTTC. This codes for CASSLTVTSGRNEQFF.

This rearrangement joins TRBV28 to TRBJ2-7; weak D call: TRBD1 (6 bases). Germline V lookup: CDR1 MDHEN, CDR2 SYDVKM. This CDR3 is 12 amino acids long. Trimming stripped 3 bases from V and 11 bases from J, with 14 bases between. This chain's CDR3 is CASSFQGRKEYF. CDR3 DNA: TGTGCCAGCAGTTTCCAGGGGCGGAAGGAGTACTTC.

This clone has only a few counts. The junction shows a germline mismatch at one end, possibly a read error. This chain connects TRBV5-8 to TRBJ2-5; 7 bases agree with TRBD1. The CDR3 has 13 residues. CDR1 is SGHTS and CDR2 is YDEGEE in the germline V gene. Here the CDR3 reads CASSLGQWETQYF. The CDR3 DNA sequence: TGTGCCAGCAGTTTGGGACAGTGGGAGACCCAGTACTTC.

This chain links TRBV5-4 with TRBJ2-1, with TRBD1 as a possible D gene (8 bases). V shed 3 bases and J shed 3 bases, with 16 bases lying between them. CDR3 length: 16 amino acids. Germline V gene lookup returns CDR1 SGHNT and CDR2 YYREEE (reference sequence). CDR3 nucleotides: TGTGCCAGCAGCTCAGGGGGCGGGGGATTCTACAATGAGCAGTTCTTC. Translated, it gives CASSSGGGGFYNEQFF.

This chain connects TRBV27 to TRBJ2-1, with D perhaps TRBD1 (7 bases). Germline CDR1 reads MNHEY; CDR2 reads SMNVEV (reference sequence). The CDR3 contains 17 residues. V was shortened by 4 bases and J by 0 bases, with 16 bases between the two germline ends. CDR3 protein: CASSSGRGQSSYNEQFF. The CDR3, as DNA: TGTGCCAGCAGTTCCGGGCGGGGACAGAGCTCCTACAATGAGCAGTTCTTC.

This chain connects TRBV7-7 to TRBJ2-2, with TRBD2 matching over 7 bases. This CDR3 is 14 amino acids long. With 2 bases clipped from V and 8 bases from J, the junction kept 5 bases outside the gene matches. CDR1 is SSHAT, CDR2 FNYEAQ, per germline (reference sequence). The CDR3 region is CASSLLSGVGELFF. The CDR3, as DNA: TGTGCCAGCAGCTTACTGAGCGGGGTGGGGGAGCTGTTTTTT.